The 10 T cell receptor beta chains in this list originate from one sample, sequenced in a study of T cell repertoires in ileal Crohn's disease. Sample time point: neoterminal ileum biopsy at postoperative endoscopy, about 6 months after surgery. Measured with immunoSEQ multiplex PCR; TCRdb has only the in-frame clones, and not every one. The sample records some 11,000 clones, 72% being singletons. The source material was ileal tissue. These receptors all stem from an adult with Crohn's disease.

The V gene is TRBV27, the J gene TRBJ1-5; D is unclear. CDR3 length: 13 residues. Germline V gene sequence: CDR1 MNHEY, CDR2 SMNVEV (reference sequence). The ends were cut back, 3 bases at V and 0 bases at J, with 3 bases in the middle. The CDR3 DNA sequence: TGTGCCAGCAGTTTTAATAGCAATCAGCCCCAGCATTTT. This sequence encodes CASSFNSNQPQHF.

This clone was seen only once. A read error is likely, as this CDR3 ends without the conserved phenylalanine or tryptophan. The DNA is left out, because the CDR3 cannot be placed on it with certainty; the CDR3 is given as TCRdb lists it. The V gene is TRBV11-3, the J gene TRBJ2-7; the table's D call of TRBD2 was not tested on the DNA. Per germline, CDR1 SGHNT and CDR2 YENEEA. The CDR3 length equals 10 residues, ends included. CDR3 residues: CASSLDDWRE.

The V and J genes are TRBV18 and TRBJ2-7, with TRBD1 as a possible D gene (5 bases). The length of the CDR3 is 12 residues. Germline V CDR1 and CDR2: KGHSH, LQKENI. Trimming cost V 4 bases and J 3 bases, with 7 bases left between them. CDR3 loop: CASSLDIYEQYF. DNA of the CDR3: TGTGCCAGCTCACTGGACATCTACGAGCAGTACTTC.

Notes on this clone: This sample also contains other DNA sequences that code for the same CDR3. The gene calls are TRBV2 and TRBJ2-1; 7 bases match TRBD1. Germline-derived CDR1 and CDR2 are SNHLY and FYNNEI. V lost 8 bases to trimming and J lost 1 base; unmatched junction nucleotides: 5. This CDR3 has 14 residues. This chain's CDR3 is CASSRDRSYNEQFF. Here the CDR3 DNA reads TGTGCCAGCTCACGGGACAGATCCTACAATGAGCAGTTCTTC.

This chain links TRBV4-1 with TRBJ2-5, with TRBD2 matching 10 bases. V shed 2 bases and J 0 bases; nucleotides not matched to a gene: 9. The CDR3 sequence is 18 residues long. The germline gives CDR1 MGHRA, CDR2 YSYEKL. The CDR3 here is CASSQTSGIIPDQETQYF. CDR3 sequence (DNA): TGCGCCAGCAGCCAAACTAGCGGGATCATACCTGACCAAGAGACCCAGTACTTC.

The rearrangement links TRBV5-1 to TRBJ2-5; D perhaps matches TRBD1 (6 bases). The CDR3 contains 15 residues. The germline gives CDR1 SGHRS, CDR2 YFSETQ. V lost 5 bases, J lost 5 bases, and 19 bases lay in between. CDR3 protein: CASSPGHARGETQYF. The CDR3 DNA sequence: TGCGCCAGCAGTCCCGGACACGCAAGGGGGGAGACCCAGTACTTC.

The chain combines TRBV6-6 with TRBJ2-1, with D possibly being TRBD2 (7 bases). From germline, CDR1 is MNHNY and CDR2 SVGAGI (reference sequence). The ends were cut back, 7 bases at V and 15 bases at J, with 25 bases in the middle. The CDR3 runs 14 residues. The CDR3 loop is CASIGGKGGSVGFF. CDR3 sequence (DNA): TGTGCCAGCATTGGTGGGAAGGGGGGGTCGGTTGGGTTCTTC.

The V gene is TRBV4-2, the J gene TRBJ2-3, with TRBD2 identical over 10 bases. V trimming: 0 bases; J trimming: 6 bases; junction bases outside the gene matches: 6. CDR1 LGHNA and CDR2 YNFKEQ come from the germline V gene. CDR3 length equals 16 residues. The CDR3: CASSQEQREGSDTQYF. The CDR3 DNA follows: TGTGCCAGCAGCCAAGAACAGCGGGAGGGCAGTGATACGCAGTATTTT.

This sequence joins TRBV10-3 and TRBJ2-3; 10 bases fit TRBD2. The CDR3 spans 16 residues. Germline V CDR1 and CDR2: ENHRY, SYGVKD. V shed 4 bases, J shed 4 bases, and the junction held 8 bases outside the gene matches. The CDR3 coding sequence is TGTGCCATCAGTGGGGCTAGCGGGAGCCCCCCAGATACGCAGTATTTT. Translated: CAISGASGSPPDTQYF.

This clone has just a few counts. The chain links TRBV29-1 to TRBJ1-2; a possible D gene is TRBD1 (5 bases). The V gene lost 0 bases and the J gene lost 3 bases, with 8 bases spanning the gap. CDR1 is SQVTM and CDR2 is ANQGSEA in the germline V gene. This CDR3 is 13 amino acids long. The CDR3 nucleotides are TGCAGCGTTGAAGATGTAGGGGACTATGGCTACACCTTC. It encodes CSVEDVGDYGYTF.